These T cell receptor beta chains were read from a single sample in a study of radiation and T cells in renal cell carcinoma. The repertoire was sequenced with immunoSEQ multiplex PCR; TCRdb's copy has only in-frame clones and lacks some. The sample lists around 74,000 clones; approximately 87% were seen once. Sample: blood, taken from a patient whose treatment included radiotherapy and nephrectomy. The receptors were sampled from a woman aged 60 to 75 with renal cell carcinoma. The CDR3 runs from the conserved cysteine through the conserved F or W. The D gene is left open where the match is weak. Expanded clones are given a class, and other clones once, few, many or no size at all.

cdr3_length | j_call | d_call | v_call | clone_size | cdr3_nt | cdr3_aa
13 | TRBJ1-1 | . | TRBV19 | few | TGTGCCAGCTCTGCGGACATGAACACTGAAGCTTTCTTT | CASSADMNTEAFF
17 | TRBJ1-5 | . | TRBV12-5 | . | TGTGCTAGTGGTTTGACCCCGGGCCGGGCCACGAATCAGCCCCAGCATTTT | CASGLTPGRATNQPQHF
16 | TRBJ1-6 | TRBD1 | TRBV5-5 | . | TGTGCCAGCAGCGAGAACAGGGGGGAAGGAGGGTCACCCCTCCACTTT | CASSENRGEGGSPLHF
14 | TRBJ2-2 | . | TRBV5-1 | . | TGCGCCAGCAGCTTGACACAGAACACCGGGGAGCTGTTTTTT | CASSLTQNTGELFF
12 | TRBJ1-5 | . | TRBV19 | few | TGTGCCAGTAGTGAGGGACATCAGCCCCAGCATTTT | CASSEGHQPQHF
15 | TRBJ2-1 | . | TRBV5-1 | . | TGCGCCAGCAGCTTGGTTCTCGACTCCTACAATGAGCAGTTCTTC | CASSLVLDSYNEQFF
17 | TRBJ2-3 | TRBD2 | TRBV27 | . | TGTGCCAGCAGTTTACTAGCGGGGGTACCTAGCACAGATACGCAGTATTTT | CASSLLAGVPSTDTQYF
12 | TRBJ2-1 | . | TRBV6-6 | . | TGTGCCAGCAGTAAACAGGGTTATGAGCAGTTCTTC | CASSKQGYEQFF
14 | TRBJ2-7 | . | TRBV9 | . | TGTGCCAGCAGCGCACAGGTTCAGGGGAACGAGCAGTACTTC | CASSAQVQGNEQYF
13 | TRBJ2-1 | . | TRBV5-1 | . | TGCGCCAGCAGCGCGGGACAAAACAATGAGCAGTTCTTC | CASSAGQNNEQFF
15 | TRBJ2-1 | . | TRBV27 | . | TGTGCCAGCAGCCTCAGAGGGAGCTCCTACAATGAGCAGTTCTTC | CASSLRGSSYNEQFF
12 | TRBJ2-3 | . | TRBV7-9 | . | TGTGCCAGCACCCCGGAGGCGGATACGCAGTATTTT | CASTPEADTQYF
12 | TRBJ1-5 | . | TRBV28 | . | TGTGCCAGCAGTTTAATAGATCAGCCCCAGCATTTT | CASSLIDQPQHF
16 | TRBJ1-5 | . | TRBV4-1 | . | TGCGCCAGCAGCCAAGGGAGGGGGGGGCGCAATCAGCCCCAGCATTTT | CASSQGRGGRNQPQHF
13 | TRBJ1-6 | . | TRBV19 | . | TGTGCCAGTAGTAAGCAGCTTAATTCACCCCTCCACTTT | CASSKQLNSPLHF
13 | TRBJ1-2 | . | TRBV19 | . | TGTGCCAGTACAAGACAGTCGGACTATGGCTACACCTTC | CASTRQSDYGYTF
14 | TRBJ1-2 | . | TRBV6-5 | . | TGTGCCAGCAGTTACTCAGGGATAAATCGGGGCTACACCTTC | CASSYSGINRGYTF
13 | TRBJ1-1 | . | TRBV30 | . | TGTGCCTGGAGGCTTTCAGCGAACACTGAAGCTTTCTTT | CAWRLSANTEAFF
15 | TRBJ2-7 | . | TRBV5-1 | . | TGCGCCAGCAGCTTGGGGGGGGCATCCCCCTACGAGCAGTACTTC | CASSLGGASPYEQYF
13 | TRBJ1-2 | . | TRBV2 | . | TGTGCCAGCAGTGAAGAGGGAGGGTGGGGCTACACCTTC | CASSEEGGWGYTF
15 | TRBJ1-4 | . | TRBV28 | . | TGTGCCAGCAGTGCTCTGGTTGCAACTAATGAAAAACTGTTTTTT | CASSALVATNEKLFF
15 | TRBJ1-4 | . | TRBV9 | . | TGTGCCAGCAGCGCGAGGGACGGATATAATGAAAAACTGTTTTTT | CASSARDGYNEKLFF
14 | TRBJ2-2 | TRBD2 | TRBV6-5 | . | TGTGCCAGCAGTTACGGGACTAAGAGCGGGGAGCTGTTTTTT | CASSYGTKSGELFF
14 | TRBJ1-4 | . | TRBV7-9 | . | TGTGCCAGCAGCTTAGGACAGGAAGGCGAAAAACTGTTTTTT | CASSLGQEGEKLFF
14 | TRBJ2-7 | TRBD1 | TRBV5-4 | . | TGTGCCAGCAGTGGACAGGGGTCGGCGTACGAGCAGTACTTC | CASSGQGSAYEQYF
12 | TRBJ1-1 | . | TRBV6-5 | . | TGTGCCAGCAGTAGGGGGAACACTGAAGCTTTCTTT | CASSRGNTEAFF
15 | TRBJ2-3 | . | TRBV7-2 | . | TGTGCCAGCAGAATTCAGGGTGGGGGCACAGATACGCAGTATTTT | CASRIQGGGTDTQYF
15 | TRBJ2-6 | . | TRBV15 | . | TGTGCCACCAGCAGAGCCGGGAGTGGGGCCAACGTCCTGACTTTC | CATSRAGSGANVLTF
15 | TRBJ1-1 | . | TRBV18 | once | TGTGCCAGCTCACCTTTTCCTGACCGGAACACTGAAGCTTTCTTT | CASSPFPDRNTEAFF
15 | TRBJ1-1 | TRBD1 | TRBV10-3 | . | TGTGCCATCAGGTTTATTCAGGGGGCACGCACTGAAGCTTTCTTT | CAIRFIQGARTEAFF
15 | TRBJ1-2 | . | TRBV9 | . | TGTGCCAGCAGCGGAGGGGCGGGGGACCTCTATGGCTACACCTTC | CASSGGAGDLYGYTF
12 | TRBJ1-1 | . | TRBV5-1 | once | TGCGCCAGCAGCTTAATGAACACTGAAGCTTTCTTT | CASSLMNTEAFF
14 | TRBJ1-1 | . | TRBV7-9 | . | TGTGCCAGCACCTCTGCGGGGCAATACACTGAAGCTTTCTTT | CASTSAGQYTEAFF
14 | TRBJ1-5 | . | TRBV2 | large | TGTGCCAGCAGTTTCGGGACGGGTTTTCAGCCCCAGCATTTT | CASSFGTGFQPQHF
16 | TRBJ2-3 | . | TRBV11-3 | . | TGTGCCAGCAGCCCGGGTGGGGGGGCCGGCGCAGATACGCAGTATTTT | CASSPGGGAGADTQYF
13 | TRBJ1-1 | . | TRBV28 | few | TGTGCCACCCAGGCAGGGAAGTACGCTGAAGCTTTCTTT | CATQAGKYAEAFF
15 | TRBJ2-7 | TRBD1 | TRBV4-3 | . | TGCGCCAGCAGCCAAGGGACAGGGGGCCTGTACGAGCAGTACTTC | CASSQGTGGLYEQYF
15 | TRBJ2-7 | TRBD2 | TRBV6-5 | . | TGTGCCAGCAGGCCGAGCGGGGGGATCTCCTACGAGCAGTACTTC | CASRPSGGISYEQYF
11 | TRBJ2-5 | . | TRBV28 | . | TGTGCCAGCTCTAGGATAGAGACCCAGTACTTC | CASSRIETQYF
14 | TRBJ1-1 | . | TRBV5-6 | many | TGTGCCAGCAGTCGAGGACACAAGAACACTGAAGCTTTCTTT | CASSRGHKNTEAFF
13 | TRBJ1-2 | . | TRBV6-6 | . | TGTGCCAGCAGGGATTCAAGTAACTATGGCTACACCTTC | CASRDSSNYGYTF